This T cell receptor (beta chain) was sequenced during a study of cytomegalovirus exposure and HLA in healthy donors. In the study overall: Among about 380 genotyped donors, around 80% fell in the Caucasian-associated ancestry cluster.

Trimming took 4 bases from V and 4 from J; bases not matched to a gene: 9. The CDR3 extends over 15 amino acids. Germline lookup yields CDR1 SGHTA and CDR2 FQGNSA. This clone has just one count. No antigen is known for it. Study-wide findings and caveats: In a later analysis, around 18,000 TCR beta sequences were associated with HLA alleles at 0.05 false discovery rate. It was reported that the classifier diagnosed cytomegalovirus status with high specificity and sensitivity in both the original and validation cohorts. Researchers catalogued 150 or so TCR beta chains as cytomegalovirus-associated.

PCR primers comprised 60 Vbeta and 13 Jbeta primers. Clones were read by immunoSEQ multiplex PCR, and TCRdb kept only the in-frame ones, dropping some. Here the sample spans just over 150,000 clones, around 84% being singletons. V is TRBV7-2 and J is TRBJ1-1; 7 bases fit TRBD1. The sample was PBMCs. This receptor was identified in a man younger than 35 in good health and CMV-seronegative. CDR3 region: CASSSNRGRSTEAFF. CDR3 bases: TGTGCCAGCAGCTCTAACAGGGGACGGAGCACTGAAGCTTTCTTT.